This TCR beta chain derives from a study of T-cell reconstitution after alpha-beta-depleted transplantation in children. This CDR3 is built from 15 residues. Germline-derived CDR1 and CDR2 are SGHKS and YYEKEE (reference sequence). Trimming shortened V by 7 bases and J by 6 bases, and 19 bases separated the two germline ends. Unique molecular identifiers were incorporated when the TCRbeta library was constructed. From the PCR reads, TCRdb called clonotypes with MiXCR, one entry per CDR3 protein. The sample yields about 22,000 distinct CDR3 sequences, approximately 11% seen once. Concerning this clonotype itself: This likely comes from a read error, as the CDR3 has no conserved phenylalanine or tryptophan at its end.

Specimen: PBMCs from the stem cell graft donor, collected from the stem cell graft. The chain joins TRBV5-5 to TRBJ1-4; D call uncertain. The receptor was derived from a human donor who donated a stem cell graft to a child with chronic granulomatous disease. The CDR3 coding sequence is TGTGCCAGCTCCAAGATGCGGGGTAGAGATGAAAAACTGTTTTTG. This encodes CASSKMRGRDEKLFL.